This record concerns one T cell receptor beta chain sequence. Germline CDR1 DFQATT, CDR2 SNEGSKA (reference sequence). The CDR3 covers 13 residues. Trimming stripped 3 bases from V and 4 bases from J, with 12 bases between. This entry comes from a study of blood T cells in healthy people across ages. Combining a sample-barcoded 5' primer with a J-beta primer mix, a second PCR ran for 7 to 11 cycles. In TCRdb, the 5' RACE reads were re-called with MiXCR into one record per CDR3 protein. The data show approximately 1.5 million distinct CDR3 sequences, almost 35% seen once. This sequence originates from a woman in her thirties in good health. V and J are TRBV20-1 and TRBJ1-1, with unresolved D. The sample was blood. The chain's CDR3 is CSARGGYSTEAFF. As DNA, the CDR3 is TGCAGTGCTAGGGGTGGGTATAGCACTGAAGCTTTCTTT.